The clone carrying this T cell receptor (beta chain) was detected only once. The data stem from a study of blood T cell repertoires in COVID-19. Sequencing was performed with immunoSEQ multiplex PCR; in TCRdb, only in-frame clones are kept and a portion is missing. This sample has around 300,000 clones; approximately 88% occur once, and the top ten carry roughly 0.92%. Losses at the gene ends were 0 bases for V and 6 bases for J; bases not matched to a gene: 11. The CDR3 spans 17 residues. Germline assignment: CDR1 MGHRA and CDR2 YSYEKL. Material for sequencing was peripheral blood. This receptor was obtained from a woman between 40 and 55 years old who had recovered from COVID-19. The chain combines TRBV4-1 with TRBJ2-7; 10 bases align to TRBD1. CDR3 nucleotide sequence: TGCGCCAGCAGCCAAGAGAGGGGACAGGGGATCAGGGGCGAGCAGTACTTC. Translation: CASSQERGQGIRGEQYF.